A single sample is the source of the 32 T cell receptor beta chains below, sequenced in a study of blood T cells in healthy people across ages (dated by TCRdb to the mid-2010s). Libraries were made using 5' RACE. TCRdb records Illumina HiSeq 2500 as the sequencer. The second PCR ran for roughly 6 to 11 cycles and used a J-beta primer mix along with a sample-barcoded 5' primer. TCRdb handled the public reads itself, with Q25 trimming in fastp and clone calling in MiXCR, and kept productive beta chains. CDR3 protein sequences are deduplicated, and each keeps its most common genes and DNA. A total of some 860,000 distinct CDR3 sequences appear in this sample, approximately 53% of them only once. Under 30% of the sample comes from the top ten. The sequenced material came from blood. These receptors were taken from a man aged 40-55 years in good health.

The chain has TRBV2 and TRBJ2-3; a possible D gene is TRBD2 (6 bases). The V end was cut by 6 bases, the J end by 2 bases, with 18 bases between. CDR1 and CDR2 from the germline V gene are SNHLY and FYNNEI. This CDR3 has 16 residues. CDR3 sequence: CASSSILAELTDTQYF. Here the CDR3 DNA reads TGTGCCAGCAGCAGTATCTTAGCGGAACTCACAGATACGCAGTATTTT.

This clonotype showed up just a few times. The chain couples TRBV29-1 to TRBJ2-3; no clear D. V lost 7 bases and J 7 bases, leaving 6 bases between the germline ends. The CDR3 extends over 9 amino acids. Germline CDR1 SQVTM, CDR2 ANQGSEA. The CDR3 spells CSDGNTQYF. The CDR3 DNA follows: TGCAGCGATGGCAATACGCAGTATTTT.

A few counts support this clonotype. The gene calls are TRBV5-1 and TRBJ1-1; a weak D match, TRBD1 (5 bases). The CDR3 contains 14 residues. The V end lost 3 bases, the J end lost 3 bases, and 12 bases lay between the germline ends. Germline lookup yields CDR1 SGHRS and CDR2 YFSETQ. CDR3 loop: CASSSGVGHTEAFF. DNA for the CDR3: TGCGCCAGCAGCTCGGGGGTGGGTCACACTGAAGCTTTCTTT.

The V call is TRBV9, the J call TRBJ2-1; 7 nucleotides agree with TRBD1. CDR1 is SGDLS and CDR2 is YYNGEE in the germline V gene. This CDR3 contains 13 residues. With V trimmed by 4 bases and J by 5 bases, 3 bases remained unmatched. The CDR3 DNA reads as TGTGCCAGCAGCATAGGGACAGACAATGAGCAGTTCTTC. It is translated as CASSIGTDNEQFF.

This chain links TRBV29-1 with TRBJ2-3; 11 positions agree with TRBD2. This CDR3 comprises 15 residues. CDR1 is SQVTM, CDR2 ANQGSEA, per germline. V gave up 6 bases and J gave up 4 bases; unmatched junction bases: 9. In nucleotides, the CDR3 is TGCAGCGTCGAACGGACTAGCGGGCCATCAGATACGCAGTATTTT. Protein: CSVERTSGPSDTQYF.

The CDR3 DNA sequence: TGTGCCAGCCGGGGGGCAATAACCAACTATGGCTACACCTTC. This encodes CASRGAITNYGYTF. This rearrangement joins TRBV6-1 to TRBJ1-2, with a possible D match to TRBD1 (6 bases). The V end was cut by 8 bases, the J end by 2 bases, with 15 bases between. CDR1 and CDR2 (germline): MNHNS, SASEGT. The CDR3 sequence is 14 residues long.

This clonotype was observed once. The chain links TRBV13 to TRBJ1-2; no reliable D call. The CDR3 contains 14 residues. Germline-derived CDR1 and CDR2 are PRHDT and FYEKMQ (reference sequence). V was shortened by 6 bases and J by 2 bases, with 13 bases between the two germline ends. The CDR3 DNA is TGTGCCAGCAGTTACTCGAGAGAGAACTATGGCTACACCTTC. Translating it yields CASSYSRENYGYTF.

This clonotype was detected only a few times. The chain carries TRBV24-1 and TRBJ2-5, with D perhaps being TRBD1 or TRBD2 (5 bases each). This CDR3 comprises 16 residues. Germline CDR1 reads KGHDR; CDR2 reads SFDVKD. V lost 4 bases to trimming and J lost 0 bases, with 14 bases between them. This chain's CDR3 is CATSDGAGLYQETQYF. CDR3 nucleotide sequence: TGTGCCACCAGTGACGGGGCAGGGCTGTACCAAGAGACCCAGTACTTC.

The genes are TRBV7-2 and TRBJ2-7, with 16 bases matching TRBD2. V shed 1 base, J shed 3 bases, and the junction held 9 bases outside the gene matches. The CDR3 runs to 19 residues. Germline loops: CDR1 SGHTA, CDR2 FQGNSA. This CDR3 reads CASSLEGLAGGLFVYEQYF. The DNA for the CDR3 is TGTGCCAGCAGCTTAGAGGGACTAGCGGGAGGGCTTTTCGTCTACGAGCAGTACTTC.

The rearrangement uses TRBV2 and TRBJ2-1; TRBD2 matches at 10 bases. CDR1 SNHLY and CDR2 FYNNEI come from the germline V gene. The CDR3 extends over 15 amino acids. Trimming removed 3 bases from V and 4 bases from J; junction bases left unmatched: 3. CDR3 nucleotide sequence: TGTGCCAGCAGTGAGTCACTAGCGGGGTACAATGAGCAGTTCTTC. It yields the protein CASSESLAGYNEQFF.

In its sample, this clonotype was seen a few times. The gene calls are TRBV7-2 and TRBJ2-3, with no clear D. The CDR3 sequence is 13 residues long. Trimming shortened V by 1 base and J by 8 bases, and 10 bases separated the two germline ends. Germline loops: CDR1 SGHTA, CDR2 FQGNSA. The CDR3 is CASSLGTTGTQYF. CDR3 DNA: TGTGCCAGCAGCTTAGGCACAACGGGTACGCAGTATTTT.

The chain combines TRBV28 with TRBJ1-2; 7 bases are shared with TRBD1. The CDR3 runs 15 residues. Germline trimming cut 7 bases from V and 2 bases from J; bases unmatched to any gene: 10. In germline, CDR1 is MDHEN, CDR2 SYDVKM. The CDR3 is CASILTGTENYGYTF. The CDR3 DNA follows: TGTGCCAGCATTCTTACCGGGACAGAGAACTATGGCTACACCTTC.

The rearrangement joins TRBV20-1 to TRBJ2-1, with no clear D. Germline-derived CDR1 and CDR2 are DFQATT and SNEGSKA (reference sequence). CDR3 length equals 15 residues. V lost 1 base and J lost 0, with 10 bases in between. The CDR3, as DNA: TGCAGTGCTAGAGTAGGCAGGTACTCCTACAATGAGCAGTTCTTC. Protein sequence: CSARVGRYSYNEQFF.

In this sample, this clonotype turned up a few times. The rearrangement links TRBV10-3 to TRBJ2-4; D is unresolved. From germline, CDR1 is ENHRY and CDR2 SYGVKD. The CDR3 length is 13 residues. The ends were cut back, 6 bases at V and 0 bases at J, with 6 bases in the middle. The DNA of the CDR3 is TGTGCCATCAGCGATTTAGCCAAAAACATTCAGTACTTC. Translating it yields CAISDLAKNIQYF.

The chain is built from TRBV18 and TRBJ2-5; 7 positions match TRBD1. Germline CDR1 and CDR2: KGHSH and LQKENI. This CDR3 contains 14 residues. V shed 3 bases and J 2 bases; nucleotides not matched to a gene: 3. The CDR3 region is CASSPGQIQETQYF. For the CDR3, the DNA is TGTGCCAGCTCACCGGGACAGATACAAGAGACCCAGTACTTC. Variable domain in full (rest from reference TRBV18 and TRBJ2-5): NAGVMQNPRHLVRRRGQEARLRCSPMKGHSHVYWYRQLPEEGLKFMVYLQKENIIDESGMPKERFSAEFPKEGPSILRIQQVVRGDSAAYFCASSPGQIQETQYFGPGTRLLVL.

The V call is TRBV9, the J call TRBJ1-1, with D uncertain. Germline loops: CDR1 SGDLS, CDR2 YYNGEE. The CDR3 totals 13 residues. Trimming pared 2 bases from V and 1 base from J, leaving 6 bases between. CDR3 DNA sequence: TGTGCCAGCAGCGTCTCGTGGAACACTGAAGCTTTCTTT. It is translated as CASSVSWNTEAFF. Filled out from reference TRBV9 and TRBJ1-1, the complete variable domain reads DSGVTQTPKHLITATGQRVTLRCSPRSGDLSVYWYQQSLDQGLQFLIQYYNGEERAKGNILERFSAQQFPDLHSELNLSSLELGDSALYFCASSVSWNTEAFFGQGTRLTVV.

About this clonotype itself: This sequence may be a read error, since a much larger clone differs from it by one base. This sequence joins TRBV6-6 and TRBJ2-7; no firm D call. Germline CDR1 reads MNHNY; CDR2 reads SVGAGI (reference sequence). This CDR3 has 14 residues. V was pared by 5 bases and J by 1 base, with 12 bases between. Here the CDR3 reads CASSDPGFSYEQYF. CDR3 nucleotide sequence: TGTGCCAGCAGTGACCCAGGTTTTTCCTACGAGCAGTACTTC.

This clonotype has just a few counts. V is TRBV11-2 and J is TRBJ2-1; D may be TRBD2 (5 bases). This CDR3 comprises 17 residues. Germline-derived CDR1 and CDR2 are SGHAT and FQNNGV. The V end lost 4 bases, the J end lost 0 bases, and 16 bases lay between the germline ends. The CDR3 region is CASSSPGRSSSYNEQFF. The CDR3, as DNA: TGTGCCAGCAGCTCCCCGGGAAGGTCGAGCTCCTACAATGAGCAGTTCTTC.

The V call is TRBV5-1, the J call TRBJ2-1; D unresolved. The CDR3 runs to 15 residues. V was trimmed by 1 base and J by 7 bases, leaving 15 bases between them. Per germline, CDR1 SGHRS and CDR2 YFSETQ. The CDR3 loop reads CASSLLDPPRNEQFF. The CDR3 DNA reads as TGCGCCAGCAGCTTGTTGGACCCCCCCAGGAATGAGCAGTTCTTC. Full variable domain (rest looked up from reference TRBV5-1 and TRBJ2-1): KAGVTQTPRYLIKTRGQQVTLSCSPISGHRSVSWYQQTPGQGLQFLFEYFSETQRNKGNFPGRFSGRQFSNSRSEMNVSTLELGDSALYLCASSLLDPPRNEQFFGPGTRLTVL.

V usage is TRBV5-1 and J usage is TRBJ2-4; 10 positions agree with TRBD2. The last part of the DNA fits TRBJ2-5 better; the J call may be wrong. Germline-derived CDR1 and CDR2 are SGHRS and YFSETQ. The CDR3 sequence is 16 residues long. The CDR3 loop is CASSLVSSGREETQYF. CDR3 DNA: TGCGCCAGCAGCTTGGTATCCAGCGGGAGGGAAGAGACCCAGTACTTC.

This chain links TRBV7-8 with TRBJ2-5; TRBD2 agrees at 8 bases. With V trimmed by 2 bases and J by 2 bases, 13 bases remained unmatched. The CDR3 runs to 18 residues. Germline values: CDR1 SGHVS, CDR2 FQNEAQ. The CDR3 is CASSLFSRGGLGQETQYF. As DNA, the CDR3 is TGTGCCAGCAGCTTATTTTCCCGGGGGGGATTGGGGCAAGAGACCCAGTACTTC.

This clonotype was observed a few times. The chain links TRBV3-1 to TRBJ2-5; 7 positions match TRBD1. This CDR3 has 15 residues. With 3 bases clipped from V and 0 bases from J, the junction kept 4 bases outside the gene matches. CDR1 and CDR2 (germline): LGHDT, YNNKEL (reference sequence). In DNA, the CDR3 is TGTGCCAGCAGCCACCCGGACAGGCACCAAGAGACCCAGTACTTC. Translating gives CASSHPDRHQETQYF.

There are a few counts of this clonotype. The rearrangement joins TRBV29-1 to TRBJ2-7; TRBD1 agrees at 7 bases. The V segment lost 5 bases and the J segment 5 bases; nucleotides outside the gene matches: 6. The germline V gene has CDR1 SQVTM and CDR2 ANQGSEA. This CDR3 has 12 amino acids. The CDR3 coding sequence is TGCAGCGTTCAAACAGGGGTCGACGAGCAGTACTTC. As protein: CSVQTGVDEQYF.

The rearrangement joins TRBV24-1 to TRBJ2-3, with 9 positions matching TRBD1. V gave up 3 bases and J gave up 4 bases; unmatched junction bases: 4. In germline, CDR1 is KGHDR, CDR2 SFDVKD. There are 15 residues in the CDR3. The CDR3 region has the DNA TGTGCCACCAGTGATCTGGGACAGGGTTCAGATACGCAGTATTTT. Amino acid sequence: CATSDLGQGSDTQYF.

The rearrangement uses TRBV4-3 and TRBJ2-7, with 8 bases identical to TRBD2. The CDR3 length is 16 residues. Unmatched junction bases numbered 7, after V lost 0 bases and J lost 3 bases. Germline V gene lookup returns CDR1 LGHNA and CDR2 YSLEER. CDR3 region: CASSQEISGRGYEQYF. CDR3 coding DNA: TGCGCCAGCAGCCAAGAAATAAGCGGGAGAGGCTACGAGCAGTACTTC.

The chain couples TRBV24-1 to TRBJ2-1; possibly TRBD1 for D (6 bases). Between the trimmed V and J ends, which lost 5 bases and 0 bases, there was a span of 16 bases. The CDR3 length is 17 residues. Germline V CDR1 and CDR2: KGHDR, SFDVKD. CDR3: CATSVGQGISSYNEQFF. CDR3 in DNA: TGTGCCACCAGTGTAGGGCAGGGGATCAGCTCCTACAATGAGCAGTTCTTC.

The chain joins TRBV11-2 to TRBJ1-1; D is undetermined. CDR1 is SGHAT and CDR2 is FQNNGV in the germline V gene. CDR3 length: 15 residues. The V end was cut by 1 base, the J end by 1 base, with 10 bases between. The CDR3 DNA reads as TGTGCCAGCAGCTTAGTGCAGGCAGGGAACACTGAAGCTTTCTTT. Translating gives CASSLVQAGNTEAFF.

CDR3 nucleotides: TGTGCCAGCAGTGAAAAAGACATTCAGTACTTC. This encodes CASSEKDIQYF. The V gene is TRBV2, the J gene TRBJ2-7, with unresolved D. The last part of the DNA fits TRBJ2-4 better; the J call may be wrong. Germline lookup yields CDR1 SNHLY and CDR2 FYNNEI. This CDR3 is 11 amino acids long.

This clonotype was seen once. This chain connects TRBV7-6 to TRBJ2-3, with 11 nucleotides matching TRBD2. The CDR3 extends over 18 amino acids. With 2 bases clipped from V and 0 bases from J, the junction kept 7 bases outside the gene matches. Germline CDR1 is SGHVS and CDR2 is FNYEAQ. The CDR3: CASSLRSTSGKSTDTQYF. As DNA, the CDR3 is TGTGCCAGCAGCTTAAGGTCGACTAGCGGGAAGAGCACAGATACGCAGTATTTT.

The V gene is TRBV18, the J gene TRBJ2-5; the match to TRBD1 covers 7 bases. The CDR3 has 14 residues. Trimming removed 2 bases from V and 4 bases from J; junction bases left unmatched: 4. Germline assignment: CDR1 KGHSH and CDR2 LQKENI. CDR3: CASSPGQVGETQYF. DNA of the CDR3: TGTGCCAGCTCACCAGGACAGGTGGGAGAGACCCAGTACTTC.

This clonotype was counted once. The J gene is TRBJ1-6, the V gene TRBV9; the match to TRBD1 covers 9 bases. Germline assignment: CDR1 SGDLS and CDR2 YYNGEE. The ends lost 3 bases at V and 7 bases at J; junction bases unmatched: 8. This CDR3 region has 16 residues. CDR3 residues: CASSGRTGVRNSPLHF. CDR3 DNA sequence: TGTGCCAGCAGCGGCAGGACAGGGGTTCGAAATTCACCCCTCCACTTT.

The V and J genes are TRBV4-3 and TRBJ2-7; 8 bases fit TRBD1. Germline-derived CDR1 and CDR2 are LGHNA and YSLEER. This CDR3 is 15 amino acids long. V trimming: 3 bases; J trimming: 5 bases; junction bases outside the gene matches: 9. CDR3 in DNA: TGCGCCAGCAGCCAGGAAAGACAGGGGACCCACGAGCAGTACTTC. Translated: CASSQERQGTHEQYF.